This T cell receptor (beta chain) was profiled in a study of T-cell memory formation after mild COVID-19 (dated by TCRdb to about 2021). For context, the study as a whole: Most TCR sequence clusters were specific to one of the two donors. In two donors, T-cell clones that expanded and contracted after mild COVID-19 were tracked by sequencing TCRalpha and TCRbeta repertoires over time. Two young, previously healthy adult volunteers, one female and one male, were included in the cohort.

Ficoll-Paque density gradient centrifugation was used to isolate PBMCs. This clonotype has a handful of counts. Its antigen is unknown. Base qualities were left out, and no much larger clone turns up one base away. Relative to germline, V is missing 4 bases and J is missing 1 base, with 6 bases of the junction outside any gene match. From the cysteine through the phenylalanine, the CDR3 covers 18 amino acids. Only CDR3 DNA is held: 54 bases, read in frame from base 1. CDR1 and CDR2, looked up from the germline V gene, are SGHTA and FQGNSA. General study outcomes and caveats: The second-wave clones that peaked on day 37 were not confirmed to be SARS-CoV-2 specific. The study included only a couple of mild cases, and larger cohorts that include severe cases with pre-infection samples were judged to be necessary. Some responding clones were detected in pre-infection memory, suggesting pre-existing cross-reactive memory T cells joined the SARS-CoV-2 response. Clones that contracted from day 15 to 85 showed balanced CD4/CD8 phenotypes, whereas a second wave of clones that expanded from day 15 to 37 leaned towards CD4+. Contracting CD4+ clones were located mainly in the CM and EM memory subsets, whereas CD8+ clones were found to be enriched in EMRA.

The data were produced on an Illumina NovaSeq 6000. Using 5'RACE with constant-segment primers, TCRalpha and TCRbeta cDNA libraries were constructed, with sample barcodes and unique molecular identifiers added in the process. RNA was extracted from every sample with Trizol reagent. Library amplification was performed in two PCR steps, and a second sample barcode and Illumina TruSeq adapters were introduced in the second step. Sequencing of the libraries was done on an Illumina NovaSeq, producing 2 x 150 bp paired-end reads. The authors' pipeline ran thus. With migec v1.2.7, reads were demultiplexed and then collapsed into UMI-guided consensus sequences. Using mixcr v2.1.11, UMI consensuses were aligned to TRA and TRB V and J templates and then assembled into clonotypes. A clonotype was counted as expanded or contracted only if both edgeR and NoisET called the change significant, with noise models trained on biological replicates. For edgeR calls, the cutoffs were a false discovery rate-adjusted p below 0.01 and a log2 fold-change threshold of 1. As an exploratory analysis of dynamics, max-normalized trajectories of the 1000 most abundant clonotypes were examined with PCA combined with hierarchical clustering. The CD4 or CD8 phenotype of responding clones was assigned using the separately sequenced CD4+ and CD8+ repertoires. TCRdb redid the processing of the public reads, applying fastp at Q25 and MiXCR, and retained in-frame beta chains. Rows are combined by CDR3 protein, so each entry shows the most common genes and DNA. What appears here as the V and J calls and clone size reflects TCRdb's work, not the paper's. In this sample the table shows some 320,000 distinct CDR3 sequences, roughly 13% of which occur a single time. 21% of the sample is taken by the ten largest.

The V and J genes are TRBV7-2 and TRBJ2-1; 14 of the junction bases match TRBD2. Sequencing input: PBMCs or a T cell subset sorted from them (not recorded which). The origin of this receptor is a man aged 18 to 30 who had mild COVID-19 (a few samples of this study predate the infection). The sample titles of this study are shuffled in the database, so cell type and time point are left out; the donor was told from shared clones. The DNA sequence is as follows: TGTGCCAGCAGCTCGACCGGACTAGCGGGGGGTTCCTACAATGAGCAGTTCTTC. This yields the protein CASSSTGLAGGSYNEQFF.